This T cell receptor (beta chain) was identified in a study of blood T cell repertoires in COVID-19. Study-wide context: Samples taken during acute and convalescent COVID-19 were collected in the United States, Italy and Spain. Sources were T cells, B-cell-depleted T cells, or PBMCs; the material itself was cDNA or gDNA.

Trimming cost V 10 bases and J 0 bases, with 16 bases left between them. This CDR3 has 15 amino acids. Germline loops: CDR1 SNHLY, CDR2 FYNNEI. Measured with immunoSEQ multiplex PCR; TCRdb has only the in-frame clones, and not every one. The table has about 160,000 clones, approximately 92% seen once. The gene calls are TRBV2 and TRBJ1-5, with D tentatively TRBD1 (5 bases). Sequencing used peripheral blood. The TCR was taken from a woman aged 45 to 65 with acute or convalescent COVID-19. The DNA of the CDR3 is TGTGCCACCCGCGGGGGAGTAAATAGCAATCAGCCCCAGCATTTT. Protein: CATRGGVNSNQPQHF.